The 24 T cell receptor beta chains given below trace back to one sample, sequenced in a study of OX40 agonist ivuxolimab in advanced cancers. Repertoires were generated with immunoSEQ multiplex PCR, while TCRdb's copy carries only in-frame clones and drops some. Seen here are more than 60,000 clones, 80% to 85% observed once, and the top ten hold 5%. Sequences were derived from CD4+ or CD8+ T cells sorted from blood, sampled in a trial of the OX40 agonist ivuxolimab. The receptors here all came from an adult with an advanced solid tumor such as melanoma, head and neck, liver or kidney cancer.

The CDR3 sequence: CSASGTGLGEQYF. The CDR3 nucleotides read TGCAGCGCCTCCGGGACAGGGCTCGGCGAGCAGTACTTC. The chain joins TRBV29-1 to TRBJ2-7; 9 bases line up with TRBD1. Germline lookup yields CDR1 SQVTM and CDR2 ANQGSEA. The CDR3 has 13 residues. V was pared by 7 bases and J by 6 bases, with 10 bases of the junction left unmatched.

Note on this clone: Other DNA sequences in the same sample also yield this CDR3. The chain is built from TRBV19 and TRBJ1-3; 7 bases fit TRBD1. The CDR3 runs 16 residues. Germline V CDR1 and CDR2: LNHDA, SQIVND (reference sequence). With V trimmed by 5 bases and J by 0 bases, 7 bases remained unmatched. The CDR3 region is CASSPDRVSSGNTIYF. CDR3 sequence (DNA): TGTGCCAGTAGTCCCGACAGGGTTTCCTCTGGAAACACCATATATTTT.

This clone was picked up one time. V gene TRBV29-1 combines with J gene TRBJ1-1, with 9 positions matching TRBD1. The CDR3 loop spans 11 amino acids. Looked up from germline, CDR1 is SQVTM and CDR2 is ANQGSEA. J was trimmed by 11 bases and V by 7 bases; bases with no gene match: 8. CDR3 protein: CSGGDRGLAFF. The CDR3 coding sequence is TGCAGCGGAGGCGACAGGGGGTTGGCTTTCTTT.

The chain joins TRBV5-1 to TRBJ1-3; D is possibly TRBD1 (5 bases). CDR1 and CDR2 from the germline V gene are SGHRS and YFSETQ. With 0 bases removed from V and 2 bases from J, the gap between germline ends came to 9 bases. This CDR3 is 15 amino acids long. CDR3 amino acids: CASSLETGTGNTIYF. The CDR3 DNA reads as TGCGCCAGCAGCTTGGAAACAGGTACTGGAAACACCATATATTTT.

The chain is built from TRBV10-2 and TRBJ2-5; 7 nucleotides agree with TRBD2. The J call may be mistaken, given a closer DNA end match to TRBJ2-7. Germline CDR1 is WSHSY and CDR2 is SAAADI. The CDR3 runs 14 residues. CDR3 residues: CASSEGTTPYEQYF. The CDR3, as DNA: TGCGCCAGCAGTGAGGGGACTACTCCCTACGAGCAGTACTTC.

Points on this clone: One end of the junction fails to match germline, which may point to a read error. The chain uses TRBV5-4 and TRBJ1-3; D unresolved. The CDR3 is 14 residues long. CDR1 and CDR2 (germline): SGHNT, YYREEE (reference sequence). In DNA, the CDR3 is TGCGCCAGCAGCCAAGATGGAACTGGAAACACCATATATTTT. Its protein is CASSQDGTGNTIYF.

This clone has a single count. The gene calls are TRBV25-1 and TRBJ2-3, with TRBD1 as a possible D gene (5 bases). Trimming cost V 4 bases and J 5 bases, with 10 bases left between them. Germline CDR1 and CDR2: MGHDK and SYGVNS. The CDR3 sequence is 13 residues long. Here the CDR3 DNA reads TGTGCCAGCAGTGTAGGGGCCATAGATACGCAGTATTTT. Translating it yields CASSVGAIDTQYF.

The genes are TRBV7-9 and TRBJ1-2, with 12 bases lining up with TRBD1. Germline CDR1 is SEHNR and CDR2 is FQNEAQ (reference sequence). With V trimmed by 3 bases and J by 5 bases, 10 bases remained unmatched. CDR3 size: 17 residues. In DNA form, the CDR3 reads TGTGCCAGCAGCTTGACCGGGACAGGGGGCGCTTGGTATGGCTACACCTTC. Its translation: CASSLTGTGGAWYGYTF. Full variable domain (rest looked up from reference TRBV7-9 and TRBJ1-2): DTGVSQNPRHKITKRGQNVTFRCDPISEHNRLYWYRQTLGQGPEFLTYFQNEAQLEKSRLLSDRFSAERPKGSFSTLEIQRTEQGDSAMYLCASSLTGTGGAWYGYTFGSGTRLTVV.

V and J are TRBV4-1 and TRBJ1-2; D possibly corresponds to TRBD1 (5 bases). V shed 4 bases and J shed 1 base, with 7 bases lying between them. This CDR3 spans 13 amino acids. Germline assignment: CDR1 MGHRA and CDR2 YSYEKL. The CDR3 here is CASSLDNNYGYTF. The CDR3 DNA sequence: TGCGCCAGCAGCCTGGACAATAACTATGGCTACACCTTC.

CDR3 coding DNA: TGTGCCAGCAGTACGCGACAGTATAACACTGAAGCTTTCTTT. Translated, it gives CASSTRQYNTEAFF. The rearrangement uses TRBV27 and TRBJ1-1; tentatively, D is TRBD1 (5 bases). Germline loops: CDR1 MNHEY, CDR2 SMNVEV (reference sequence). The CDR3 loop spans 14 amino acids. Trimming shortened V by 5 bases and J by 2 bases, and 12 bases separated the two germline ends.

This chain connects TRBV5-1 to TRBJ2-7; 14 bases align to TRBD2. V lost 4 bases, J lost 0 bases, and 3 bases stayed unmatched. This CDR3 contains 16 residues. Germline V gene lookup returns CDR1 SGHRS and CDR2 YFSETQ. The CDR3 DNA follows: TGCGCCAGCAGCCAGGGACTAGCGGGAGCCTCCTACGAGCAGTACTTC. Translation gives CASSQGLAGASYEQYF.

This rearrangement joins TRBV7-3 to TRBJ2-5, with TRBD2 identical over 14 bases. CDR1 is SGHTA and CDR2 is FQGTGA in the germline V gene. The CDR3 loop spans 18 amino acids. Unmatched junction bases numbered 7, after V lost 2 bases and J lost 2 bases. CDR3 bases: TGTGCCAGCAGCTTATTGGGACTAGCGGGAGCGGAGCAAGAGACCCAGTACTTC. Encoded protein: CASSLLGLAGAEQETQYF.

The chain carries TRBV7-6 and TRBJ1-6; TRBD1 aligns across 7 bases. The CDR3 loop spans 14 amino acids. CDR1 is SGHVS, CDR2 FNYEAQ, per germline. The V and J ends lost 5 bases and 7 bases, in that order; junction bases with no gene match: 5. The CDR3, as DNA: TGTGCCAGCAGCCTGACAGGGTCGAATTCACCCCTCCACTTT. It specifies CASSLTGSNSPLHF.

The chain joins TRBV5-1 to TRBJ2-1; tentatively, D is TRBD2 (5 bases). CDR3 length equals 14 residues. Trimming took 3 bases from V and 9 from J, leaving 16 bases between them. Germline values: CDR1 SGHRS, CDR2 YFSETQ. CDR3 sequence: CASSSKASSGEQFF. The CDR3 DNA reads as TGCGCCAGCAGCTCAAAAGCTAGCTCGGGTGAGCAGTTCTTC.

The V and J genes are TRBV6-4 and TRBJ2-2; D is unclear. This CDR3 region has 17 residues. Trimming left V 0 bases short and J 4 bases short, with 15 bases between. Germline loops: CDR1 MRHNA, CDR2 SNTAGT. CDR3 sequence: CASSDSSLGRSTGELFF. Written as DNA, the CDR3 is TGTGCCAGCAGTGACTCGAGTCTTGGCAGATCCACCGGGGAGCTGTTTTTT.

This chain joins TRBV27 and TRBJ2-1; 7 bases line up with TRBD1. With V trimmed by 5 bases and J by 3 bases, 10 bases remained unmatched. The length of the CDR3 is 16 residues. Per the germline V gene, CDR1 is MNHEY and CDR2 is SMNVEV (reference sequence). CDR3 loop: CASSHYRGLLYNEQFF. CDR3 sequence (DNA): TGTGCCAGCAGTCATTACAGGGGTCTGCTCTACAATGAGCAGTTCTTC.

This clone was observed once. V usage is TRBV15 and J usage is TRBJ2-1, with a weak D call TRBD1 (5 bases). The CDR3 is 18 residues long. V was shortened by 0 bases and J by 0 bases, with 15 bases between the two germline ends. Germline values: CDR1 LNHNV, CDR2 YYDKDF (reference sequence). The CDR3, as DNA: TGTGCCACCAGCAGAGATATAGGCAGTCAGGGCTCCTACAATGAGCAGTTCTTC. This encodes CATSRDIGSQGSYNEQFF.

The genes are TRBV7-8 and TRBJ2-7; 8 bases map to TRBD1. Germline loops: CDR1 SGHVS, CDR2 FQNEAQ. The CDR3 has 14 amino acids. Unmatched junction bases numbered 8, after V lost 5 bases and J lost 5 bases. The CDR3 loop is CASSQPQGGHEQYF. Here the CDR3 DNA reads TGTGCCAGCAGCCAACCACAGGGGGGCCACGAGCAGTACTTC.

V is TRBV6-6 and J is TRBJ1-2; D remains ambiguous. CDR3 length equals 15 residues. The V end was cut by 3 bases, the J end by 6 bases, with 17 bases between. The V gene's germline CDR1 is MNHNY and CDR2 SVGAGI (reference sequence). CDR3 coding DNA: TGTGCCAGCAGTTATCTGCCCCCCCCTAAGGATGGCTACACCTTC. Encoded protein: CASSYLPPPKDGYTF.

The V call is TRBV10-3, the J call TRBJ2-7, with a weak D call TRBD1 (5 bases). CDR1 and CDR2 (germline): ENHRY, SYGVKD. CDR3 size: 13 residues. The V gene lost 5 bases and the J gene lost 1 base, with 9 bases spanning the gap. CDR3 sequence: CAISSQGSYEQYF. The CDR3 DNA reads TGTGCCATCAGTTCTCAGGGATCCTACGAGCAGTACTTC.

Here the CDR3 reads CASSQHPDRKDREKLFF. The CDR3 DNA reads as TGTGCCAGCAGCCAACACCCTGACAGGAAGGATAGGGAAAAACTGTTTTTT. The rearrangement joins TRBV4-2 to TRBJ1-4, with a tentative D call TRBD1 (6 bases). Germline lookup yields CDR1 LGHNA and CDR2 YNFKEQ. CDR3 size: 17 residues. Trimming cost V 2 bases and J 8 bases, with 21 bases left between them.

This clone was observed a few times. V usage is TRBV10-3 and J usage is TRBJ1-3; 7 nucleotides align to TRBD1. V lost 11 bases to trimming and J lost 4 bases; unmatched junction nucleotides: 8. Germline lookup yields CDR1 ENHRY and CDR2 SYGVKD. CDR3 length: 13 amino acids. CDR3 region: CAAYPGQGNTIYF. The CDR3 bases are TGTGCCGCGTACCCGGGACAGGGAAACACCATATATTTT.

The chain uses TRBV2 and TRBJ1-2; TRBD1 matches at 9 bases. The trim removed 6 bases at V and 13 bases at J, leaving 21 bases unmatched. Germline CDR1 reads SNHLY; CDR2 reads FYNNEI. The CDR3 spans 16 residues. The CDR3 sequence: CASSQYAPGQGHQCTF. The DNA for the CDR3 is TGTGCCAGCAGCCAATACGCACCGGGACAGGGCCACCAATGCACCTTC.

V gene TRBV6-6 combines with J gene TRBJ2-3; weak D call: TRBD2 (6 bases). The CDR3 consists of 11 residues. V lost 10 bases to trimming and J lost 7 bases, with 12 bases between them. Per the germline V gene, CDR1 is MNHNY and CDR2 is SVGAGI (reference sequence). CDR3 DNA sequence: TGTGCCATCTTCCGGGGGAATACGCAGTATTTT. Protein sequence: CAIFRGNTQYF.